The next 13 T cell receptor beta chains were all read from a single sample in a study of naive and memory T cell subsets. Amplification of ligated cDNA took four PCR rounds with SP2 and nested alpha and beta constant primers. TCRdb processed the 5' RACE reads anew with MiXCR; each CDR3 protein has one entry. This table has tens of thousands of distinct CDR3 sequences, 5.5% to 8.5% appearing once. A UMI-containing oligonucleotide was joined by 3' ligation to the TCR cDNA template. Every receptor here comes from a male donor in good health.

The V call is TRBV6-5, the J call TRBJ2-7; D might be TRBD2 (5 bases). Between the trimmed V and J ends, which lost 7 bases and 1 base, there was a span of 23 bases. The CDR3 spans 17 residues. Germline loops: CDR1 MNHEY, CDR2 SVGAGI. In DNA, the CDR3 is TGTGCCAGCACTATCCGGGCGGGCGAGGTCGGGTCCTACGAGCAGTACTTC. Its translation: CASTIRAGEVGSYEQYF.

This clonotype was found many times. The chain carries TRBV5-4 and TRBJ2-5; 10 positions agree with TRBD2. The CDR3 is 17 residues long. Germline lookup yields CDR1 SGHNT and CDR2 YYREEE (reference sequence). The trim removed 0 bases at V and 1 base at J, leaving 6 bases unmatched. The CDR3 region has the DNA TGTGCCAGCAGCTTGGCGTCCAGCGGGGGGGCCCAAGAGACCCAGTACTTC. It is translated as CASSLASSGGAQETQYF.

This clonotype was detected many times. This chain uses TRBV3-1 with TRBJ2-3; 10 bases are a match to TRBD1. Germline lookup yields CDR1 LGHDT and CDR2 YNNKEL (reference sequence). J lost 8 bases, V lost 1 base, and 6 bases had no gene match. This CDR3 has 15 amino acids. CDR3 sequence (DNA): TGTGCCAGCAGCCAAGGGACAGGGGGAAGGGCTACGCAGTATTTT. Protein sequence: CASSQGTGGRATQYF.

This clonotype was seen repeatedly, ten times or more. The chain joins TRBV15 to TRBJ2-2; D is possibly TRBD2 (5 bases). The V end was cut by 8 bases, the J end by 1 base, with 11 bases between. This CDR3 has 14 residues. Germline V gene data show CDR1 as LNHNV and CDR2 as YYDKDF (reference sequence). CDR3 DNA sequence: TGTGCCACCGGAAGGGAGATGAACACCGGGGAGCTGTTTTTT. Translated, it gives CATGREMNTGELFF. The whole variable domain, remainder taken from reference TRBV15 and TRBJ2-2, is DAMVIQNPRYQVTQFGKPVTLSCSQTLNHNVMYWYQQKSSQAPKLLFHYYDKDFNNEADTPDNFQSRRPNTSFCFLDIRSPGLGDTAMYLCATGREMNTGELFFGEGSRLTVL.

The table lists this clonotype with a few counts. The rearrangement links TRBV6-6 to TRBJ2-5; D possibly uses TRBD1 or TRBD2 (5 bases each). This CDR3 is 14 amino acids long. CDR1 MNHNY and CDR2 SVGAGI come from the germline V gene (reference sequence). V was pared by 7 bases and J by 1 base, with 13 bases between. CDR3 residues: CASKPGTTQETQYF. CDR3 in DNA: TGTGCCAGCAAACCTGGGACCACCCAAGAGACCCAGTACTTC.

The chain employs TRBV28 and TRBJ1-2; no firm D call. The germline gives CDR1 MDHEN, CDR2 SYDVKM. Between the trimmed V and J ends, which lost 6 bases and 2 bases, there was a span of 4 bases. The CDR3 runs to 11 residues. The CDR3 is CASRGNYGYTF. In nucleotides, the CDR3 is TGTGCCAGCAGGGGAAACTATGGCTACACCTTC.

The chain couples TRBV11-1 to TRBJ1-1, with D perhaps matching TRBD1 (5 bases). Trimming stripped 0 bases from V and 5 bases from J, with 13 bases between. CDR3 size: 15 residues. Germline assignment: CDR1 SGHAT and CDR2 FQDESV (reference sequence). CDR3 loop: CASSLAPQGRTEAFF. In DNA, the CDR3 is TGTGCCAGCAGCTTAGCACCTCAGGGTAGAACTGAAGCTTTCTTT. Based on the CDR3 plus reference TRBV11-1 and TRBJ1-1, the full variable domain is EAEVAQSPRYKITEKSQAVAFWCDPISGHATLYWYRQILGQGPELLVQFQDESVVDDSQLPKDRFSAERLKGVDSTLKIQPAELGDSAMYLCASSLAPQGRTEAFFGQGTRLTVV.

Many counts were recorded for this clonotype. The CDR3 coding sequence is TGCGCCAGCAGTCTCTTAATTATGTCAGATACGCAGTATTTT. Protein product: CASSLLIMSDTQYF. The V and J genes are TRBV5-1 and TRBJ2-3; D not certain. The germline V gene encodes CDR1 SGHRS and CDR2 YFSETQ. The CDR3 covers 14 residues. The ends were cut back, 5 bases at V and 4 bases at J, with 14 bases in the middle.

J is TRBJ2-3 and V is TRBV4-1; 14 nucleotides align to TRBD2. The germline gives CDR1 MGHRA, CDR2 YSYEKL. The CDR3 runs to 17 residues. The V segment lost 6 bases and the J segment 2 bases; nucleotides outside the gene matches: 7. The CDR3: CASRAGTSGGLTDTQYF. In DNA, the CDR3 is TGCGCCAGCAGGGCCGGGACTAGCGGGGGACTCACAGATACGCAGTATTTT.

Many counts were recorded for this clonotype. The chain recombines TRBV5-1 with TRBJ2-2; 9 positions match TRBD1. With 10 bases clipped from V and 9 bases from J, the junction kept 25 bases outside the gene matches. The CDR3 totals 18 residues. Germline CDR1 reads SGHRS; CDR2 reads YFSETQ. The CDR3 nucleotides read TGCGCCCGCCGTGCCTATCCCCCTCCGGACAGGGGAGGCCGGGAGCTGTTTTTT. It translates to CARRAYPPPDRGGRELFF.

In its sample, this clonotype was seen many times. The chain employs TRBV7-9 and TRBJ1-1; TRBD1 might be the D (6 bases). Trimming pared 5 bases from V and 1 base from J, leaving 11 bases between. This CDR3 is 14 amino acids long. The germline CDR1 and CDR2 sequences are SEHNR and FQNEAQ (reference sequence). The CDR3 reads CASSPRGQNTEAFF. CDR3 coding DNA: TGTGCCAGCAGCCCTAGGGGACAGAACACTGAAGCTTTCTTT.

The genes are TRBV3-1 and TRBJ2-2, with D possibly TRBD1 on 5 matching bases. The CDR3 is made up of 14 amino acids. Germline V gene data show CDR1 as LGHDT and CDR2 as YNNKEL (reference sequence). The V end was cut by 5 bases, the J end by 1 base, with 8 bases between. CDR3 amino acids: CASSFGQNTGELFF. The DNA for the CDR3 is TGTGCCAGCAGCTTCGGACAGAACACCGGGGAGCTGTTTTTT.

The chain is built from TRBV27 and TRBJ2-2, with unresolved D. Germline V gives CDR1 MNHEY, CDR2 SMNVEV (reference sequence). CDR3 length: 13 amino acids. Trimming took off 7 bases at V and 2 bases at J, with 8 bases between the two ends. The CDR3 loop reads CASKSVNTGELFF. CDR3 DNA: TGTGCCAGCAAGTCAGTTAACACCGGGGAGCTGTTTTTT.